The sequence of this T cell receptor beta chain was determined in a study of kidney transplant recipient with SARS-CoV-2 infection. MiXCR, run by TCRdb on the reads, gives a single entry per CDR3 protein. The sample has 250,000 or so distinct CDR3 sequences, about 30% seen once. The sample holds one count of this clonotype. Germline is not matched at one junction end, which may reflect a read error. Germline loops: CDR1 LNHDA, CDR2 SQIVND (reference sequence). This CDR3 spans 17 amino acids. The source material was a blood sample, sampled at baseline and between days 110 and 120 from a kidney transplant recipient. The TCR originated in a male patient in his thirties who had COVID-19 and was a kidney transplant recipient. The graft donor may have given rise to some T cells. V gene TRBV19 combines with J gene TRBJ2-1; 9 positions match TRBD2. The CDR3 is CASSIPSGVSSYNEQLF. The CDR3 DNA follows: TGTGCCAGTAGTATTCCTAGCGGGGTGAGCTCCTACAATGAGCAGCTCTTC. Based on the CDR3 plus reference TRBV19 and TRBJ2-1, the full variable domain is DGGITQSPKYLFRKEGQNVTLSCEQNLNHDAMYWYRQDPGQGLRLIYYSQIVNDFQKGDIAEGYSVSREKKESFPLTVTSAQKNPTAFYLCASSIPSGVSSYNEQLFGPGTRLTVL.